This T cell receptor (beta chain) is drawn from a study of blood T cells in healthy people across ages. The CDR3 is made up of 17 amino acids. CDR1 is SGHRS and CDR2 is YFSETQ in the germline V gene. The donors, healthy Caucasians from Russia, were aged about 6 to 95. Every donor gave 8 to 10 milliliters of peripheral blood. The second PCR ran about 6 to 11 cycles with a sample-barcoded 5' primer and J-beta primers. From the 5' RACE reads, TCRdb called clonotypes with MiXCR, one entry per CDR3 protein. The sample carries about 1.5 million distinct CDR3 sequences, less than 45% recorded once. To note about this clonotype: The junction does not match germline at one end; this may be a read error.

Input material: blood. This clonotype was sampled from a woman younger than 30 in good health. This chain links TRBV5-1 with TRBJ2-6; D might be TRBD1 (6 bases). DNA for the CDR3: TGCACCAGCAGCTCGAACAGGGTTCGAGCTGGGGCCAACGTCCTGACTTTC. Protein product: CTSSSNRVRAGANVLTF.